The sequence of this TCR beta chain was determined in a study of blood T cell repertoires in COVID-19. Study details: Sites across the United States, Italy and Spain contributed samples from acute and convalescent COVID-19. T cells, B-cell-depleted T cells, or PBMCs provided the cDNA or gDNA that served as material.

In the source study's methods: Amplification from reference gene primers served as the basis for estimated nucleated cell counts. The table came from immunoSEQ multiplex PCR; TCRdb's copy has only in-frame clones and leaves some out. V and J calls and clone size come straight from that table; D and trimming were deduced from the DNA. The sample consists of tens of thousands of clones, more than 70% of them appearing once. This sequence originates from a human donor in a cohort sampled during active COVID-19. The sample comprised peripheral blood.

The CDR3 DNA reads TGTGCCAGCAGCTTACAGGGTCGTGGCTACACCTTC. The encoded protein is CASSLQGRGYTF. The gene calls are TRBV5-4 and TRBJ1-2; a possible D gene is TRBD1 (6 bases). The V end lost 2 bases, the J end lost 7 bases, and 9 bases lay between the germline ends. The CDR3 extends over 12 amino acids. Looked up from germline, CDR1 is SGHNT and CDR2 is YYREEE (reference sequence).